This TCR beta chain was captured by sequencing in a study of T cells in Graves' hyperthyroidism and ophthalmopathy. Study outcomes and limitations: Ophthalmopathy was separated from stable hyperthyroidism by a 13 V-J model.

RNA transcripts gave rise to amplified TCR beta CDR3 regions. The primer set for the first-round RT-PCR of the TCR CDR3 was HTBI. MiXCR, applied by TCRdb to the multiplex PCR reads, yields one record per CDR3 protein. The sample contains roughly 580,000 distinct CDR3 sequences, 46% of which appear only once. The CDR3 length is 16 residues. Germline V gives CDR1 DFQATT, CDR2 SNEGSKA (reference sequence). V lost 0 bases, J lost 2 bases, and 14 bases lay in between. With regard to this clonotype: What it binds is not known.

Source material: peripheral blood or thyroid tissue (not recorded which). The chain joins TRBV20-1 to TRBJ1-5; perhaps TRBD1 as D (6 bases). The clonotype was recovered from a woman aged 18-29 years with Graves' hyperthyroidism. The CDR3, as DNA: TGCAGTGCTAGAGATTTCGGGACATTGCGCAATCAGCCCCAGCATTTT. Translating gives CSARDFGTLRNQPQHF.